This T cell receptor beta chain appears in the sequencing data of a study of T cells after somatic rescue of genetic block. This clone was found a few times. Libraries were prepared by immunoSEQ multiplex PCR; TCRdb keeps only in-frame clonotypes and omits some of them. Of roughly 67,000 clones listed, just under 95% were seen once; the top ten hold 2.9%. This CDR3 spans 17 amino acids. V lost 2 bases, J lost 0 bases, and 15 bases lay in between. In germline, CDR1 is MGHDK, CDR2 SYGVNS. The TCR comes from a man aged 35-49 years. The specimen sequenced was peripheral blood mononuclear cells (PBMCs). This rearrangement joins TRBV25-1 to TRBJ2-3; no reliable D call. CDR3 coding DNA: TGTGCCAGCAGTGAACTAGGTACTGACCTTAGCACAGATACGCAGTATTTT. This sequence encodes CASSELGTDLSTDTQYF.